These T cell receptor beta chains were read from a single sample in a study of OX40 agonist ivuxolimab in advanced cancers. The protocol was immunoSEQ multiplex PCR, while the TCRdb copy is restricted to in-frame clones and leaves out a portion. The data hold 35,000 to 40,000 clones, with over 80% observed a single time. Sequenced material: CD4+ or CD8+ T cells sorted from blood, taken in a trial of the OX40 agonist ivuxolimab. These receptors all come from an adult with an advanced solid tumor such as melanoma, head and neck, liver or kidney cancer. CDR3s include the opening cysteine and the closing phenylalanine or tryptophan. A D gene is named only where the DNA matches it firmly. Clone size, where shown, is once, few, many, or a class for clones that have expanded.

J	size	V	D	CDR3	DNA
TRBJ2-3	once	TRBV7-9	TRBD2	CASTSLPAGRTDTQYF	TGTGCCAGCACCTCTCTCCCAGCGGGGCGCACAGATACGCAGTATTTT
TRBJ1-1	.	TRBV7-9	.	CASSPGRDTEAFF	TGTGCCAGCAGCCCTGGGCGGGACACTGAAGCTTTCTTT
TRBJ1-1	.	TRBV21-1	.	CASSKGGGTEAFF	TGTGCCAGCAGCAAAGGGGGTGGCACTGAAGCTTTCTTT
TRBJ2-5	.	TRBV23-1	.	CASSQRGHFRQETQYF	TGCGCCAGCAGTCAACGGGGACACTTCCGACAAGAGACCCAGTACTTC
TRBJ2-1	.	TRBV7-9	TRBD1	CASSSGTGYNEQFF	TGTGCCAGCAGCTCCGGGACAGGATACAATGAGCAGTTCTTC
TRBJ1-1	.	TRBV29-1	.	CSVEGRDGMNTEAFF	TGCAGCGTTGAAGGCAGGGACGGTATGAACACTGAAGCTTTCTTT
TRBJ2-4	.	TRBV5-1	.	CASSLPGDGLQYF	TGCGCCAGCAGCTTGCCGGGGGACGGCCTTCAGTACTTC
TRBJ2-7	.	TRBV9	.	CASSRGLTSYEQYF	TGTGCCAGCAGCAGGGGCCTTACCTCCTACGAGCAGTACTTC
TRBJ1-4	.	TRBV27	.	CASSLFPTTLTNEKLFF	TGTGCCAGCAGTTTATTCCCCACCACACTAACTAATGAAAAACTGTTTTTT
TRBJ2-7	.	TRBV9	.	CASSVDRAGGEQYF	TGTGCCAGCAGCGTAGACAGGGCCGGGGGAGAGCAGTACTTC
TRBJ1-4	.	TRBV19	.	CASIEGRLKEKLFF	TGTGCCAGTATCGAGGGGAGGTTAAAAGAAAAACTGTTTTTT
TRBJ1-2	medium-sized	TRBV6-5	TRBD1	CASSGTGGYGYTF	TGTGCCAGCAGTGGGACAGGCGGCTATGGCTACACCTTC
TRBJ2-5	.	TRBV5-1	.	CASSFGGQETQYF	TGCGCCAGCAGCTTCGGAGGCCAAGAGACCCAGTACTTC
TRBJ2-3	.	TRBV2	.	CASSYVQSTDTQYF	TGTGCCAGCAGTTACGTCCAGAGCACAGATACGCAGTATTTT
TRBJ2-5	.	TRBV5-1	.	CASSPPGVTQYF	TGCGCCAGCAGCCCCCCAGGGGTGACCCAGTACTTC
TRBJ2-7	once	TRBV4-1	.	CASSQDRRATFEYEQYF	TGCGCCAGCAGCCAAGATCGGAGGGCCACCTTCGAATACGAGCAGTACTTC
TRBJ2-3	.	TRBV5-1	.	CASSDLRDTYRTDTQYF	TGCGCCAGCAGCGATCTTCGGGACACGTACCGCACAGATACGCAGTATTTT
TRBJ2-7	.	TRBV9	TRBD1	CASSVGDRGIYEQYF	TGTGCCAGCAGCGTAGGGGACAGGGGGATCTACGAGCAGTACTTC
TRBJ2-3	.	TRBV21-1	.	CANWGQGHTRPDTQYF	TGTGCCAACTGGGGGCAGGGCCACACAAGACCCGATACGCAGTATTTT
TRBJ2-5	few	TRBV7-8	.	CASSLAPTAQETQYF	TGTGCCAGCAGCTTAGCCCCGACAGCCCAAGAGACCCAGTACTTC
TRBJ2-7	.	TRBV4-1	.	CASSLDRPYEQYF	TGCGCCAGCAGCCTTGACAGACCCTACGAGCAGTACTTC
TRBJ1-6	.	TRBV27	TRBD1	CASLDRWGSPLHF	TGTGCCAGCTTGGACAGGTGGGGTTCACCCCTCCACTTT
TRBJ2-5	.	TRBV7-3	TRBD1	CASSEGQQETQYF	TGTGCCAGCAGCGAGGGACAGCAAGAGACCCAGTACTTC
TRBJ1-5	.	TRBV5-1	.	CASSLTGTINQPQHF	TGCGCCAGCAGCCTTACCGGGACAATTAATCAGCCCCAGCATTTT
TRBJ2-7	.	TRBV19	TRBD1	CASSRGVTGGRYEQYF	TGTGCCAGTAGTCGAGGAGTGACAGGGGGCCGCTACGAGCAGTACTTC
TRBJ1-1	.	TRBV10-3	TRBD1	CAISPGIGTGVEAFF	TGTGCCATCAGTCCAGGAATCGGGACAGGGGTTGAAGCTTTCTTT
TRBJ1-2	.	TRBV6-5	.	CASSLTGNRVYGYTF	TGTGCCAGCAGTTTGACAGGAAATAGGGTCTATGGCTACACCTTC
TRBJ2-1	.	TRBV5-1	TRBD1	CASGRTGLLSLDEQFF	TGCGCCAGCGGCAGGACAGGGTTGTTATCCCTCGATGAGCAGTTCTTC
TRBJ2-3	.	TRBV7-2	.	CASSLNRGSSTDTQYF	TGTGCCAGCAGCTTAAACCGGGGGAGTAGCACAGATACGCAGTATTTT
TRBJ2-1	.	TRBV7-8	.	CASSLVAETSYNEQFF	TGTGCCAGCAGCTTAGTAGCGGAAACCTCCTACAATGAGCAGTTCTTC
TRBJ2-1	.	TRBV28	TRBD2	CASSPISGGWYNEQFF	TGTGCCAGCAGTCCGATTAGCGGGGGGTGGTACAATGAGCAGTTCTTC
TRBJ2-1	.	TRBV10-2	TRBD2	CASSESRLAVEQFF	TGCGCCAGCAGTGAGTCGAGACTAGCGGTTGAGCAGTTCTTC
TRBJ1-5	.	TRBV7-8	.	CASSVTRGWDQPQHF	TGTGCCAGCAGCGTGACGAGGGGTTGGGATCAGCCCCAGCATTTT
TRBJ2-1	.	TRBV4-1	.	CASSQDSSVGSYNEQFF	TGCGCCAGCAGCCAAGATTCTTCCGTCGGGTCCTACAATGAGCAGTTCTTC
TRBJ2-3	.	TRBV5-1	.	CASSLLGTSTDTQYF	TGCGCCAGCAGCTTGTTGGGAACTAGCACAGATACGCAGTATTTT
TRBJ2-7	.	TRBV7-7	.	CASSLGQTGLDYEQYF	TGTGCCAGCAGCTTAGGTCAGACAGGCCTAGACTACGAGCAGTACTTC
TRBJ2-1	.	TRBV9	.	CASSVVGRHNEQFF	TGTGCCAGCAGCGTAGTGGGACGCCACAATGAGCAGTTCTTC
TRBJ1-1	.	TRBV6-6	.	CASSYGQATLEAFF	TGTGCCAGCAGTTACGGCCAGGCTACCCTTGAAGCTTTCTTT
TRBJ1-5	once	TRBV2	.	CASSEALRGNSNQPQHF	TGTGCCAGCAGTGAAGCGCTTCGGGGCAATAGCAATCAGCCCCAGCATTTT
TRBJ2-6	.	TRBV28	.	CASSLGSAGTGANVLTF	TGTGCCAGCAGTTTAGGGAGCGCTGGGACCGGGGCCAACGTCCTGACTTTC
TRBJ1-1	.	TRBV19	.	CASSRRGTEAFF	TGTGCCAGTAGTAGACGGGGCACTGAAGCTTTCTTT
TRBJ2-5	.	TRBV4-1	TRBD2	CASSQDRLAGDETQYF	TGCGCCAGCAGCCAAGATCGACTAGCGGGAGATGAGACCCAGTACTTC
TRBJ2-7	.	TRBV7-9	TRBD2	CASSLVVAGVHEQYF	TGTGCCAGCAGCTTAGTTGTAGCGGGAGTCCACGAGCAGTACTTC
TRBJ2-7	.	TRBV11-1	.	CASSLDFPGTYEQYF	TGTGCCAGCAGCTTAGATTTCCCAGGTACCTACGAGCAGTACTTC
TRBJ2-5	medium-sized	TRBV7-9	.	CASSQSSNTQETQYF	TGTGCCAGCAGCCAGAGCAGTAATACCCAAGAGACCCAGTACTTC
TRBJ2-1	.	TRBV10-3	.	CAISESQSLNNEQFF	TGTGCCATCAGTGAATCGCAATCCCTCAACAATGAGCAGTTCTTC
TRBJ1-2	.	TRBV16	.	CASSQFKVYGYTF	TGTGCCAGCAGCCAATTCAAAGTCTATGGCTACACCTTC
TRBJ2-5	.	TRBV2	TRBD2	CASKLAASQETQYF	TGTGCCAGCAAACTAGCGGCCTCCCAAGAGACCCAGTACTTC
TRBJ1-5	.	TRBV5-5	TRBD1	CASSSGTGGYSNQPQHF	TGTGCCAGCAGCTCCGGGACAGGGGGTTATAGCAATCAGCCCCAGCATTTT
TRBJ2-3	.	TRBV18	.	CASSDPNTDTQYF	TGTGCCAGCTCAGACCCTAACACAGATACGCAGTATTTT